This paragraph covers one T cell receptor (beta chain) sequence. The table lists this clone with a count of one. Its cognate antigen has yet to be identified. No much larger clonotype is one base removed from it; base qualities were not supplied. This entry is derived from a study of blood T cell repertoires in COVID-19 (dated by TCRdb to about 2020). A note on the overall study: Samples covering the acute and convalescent phases of COVID-19 were provided by collaborators in the United States, Italy and Spain. The material from the prospective study consisted of cDNA or gDNA derived from T cells, B-cell-depleted T cells, or PBMCs. The samples were drawn from two sources: the first 160 participants of the ongoing ImmuneRACE study, and 950 to 1,500 subjects contributed by 6 global collaborators. Nearly every sample came with metadata listing a de-identified subject ID, COVID-19 status, age in years and sex. The repertoires were made available in a free public database intended to serve as a resource for research on the immune response to SARS-CoV-2. HLA class I and class II types, where available, came from metadata supplied by the sample provider rather than from assay-based typing. Subjects who had been exposed to COVID-19, were actively infected with it, or had recovered from it provided the deeply sampled blood TCRbeta repertoires that made up the dataset.

V lost 6 bases and J lost 8 bases, and the count of bases not matched to a germline gene is 12. The CDR3 runs 14 amino acids, cysteine and phenylalanine included. The kept DNA is CDR3 alone, 42 bases in frame from the first base. The germline V gene specifies SNHLY as CDR1 and FYNNEI as CDR2. TCRbeta CDR3 regions were amplified from genomic DNA by means of the immunoSEQ Assay, a bias-controlled multiplex PCR. From the authors' description of their analysis: Within the assay, amplification of reference gene primers was used to estimate how many nucleated cells each sample contained. Sequence reads were collapsed and filtered to measure the absolute abundance of every unique TCRbeta CDR3 rearrangement. For each sample, productive Simpson clonality was calculated as the square root of Simpson's diversity index across productive rearrangements. Entries here come from immuneACCESS through TCRdb and include only in-frame sequences with V and J called. Some clones fail to appear in such tables; in the studies checked, an unresolved V gene covers under half of the shortfall, and the cause of the remainder is unknown. V and J calls plus clone size are reproduced from that table; the DNA served to infer D and trimming. This sample has roughly 250,000 clones in its table, and about 87% of those were observed once. 2.6% of the sample belongs to the ten largest clones.

Participants in the prospective study were enrolled through a virtual design, were aged 18 to 89 years, and lived in some 24 United States geographic areas. In the prospective study, participants were assigned to cohorts based on the clinical history participants reported in a screening survey and a study questionnaire. In the prospective study, whole blood, serum and a nasopharyngeal or oropharyngeal swab were collected from each participant by mobile phlebotomists. Additional blood draws and questionnaires over a roughly two-month period could optionally be provided by prospective study participants. Blood samples from the prospective study were shipped frozen or at room temperature prior to DNA extraction. What the work shows at the level of the full study, not this receptor alone: Clinical and demographic metadata were provided uncurated, with the amount varying by source and participant.

Sequencing was done on a sample of PBMCs or T cells enriched from blood (not recorded which). The receptor's source is a woman in her twenties or thirties with acute COVID-19. This receptor chain uses TRBV2 and TRBJ2-5, with 7 central nucleotides matching TRBD1. The sequenced DNA is TGTGCCAGCAGACCGACAGGGACCGGAGGAACCCAGTACTTC. Translated, it gives CASRPTGTGGTQYF.